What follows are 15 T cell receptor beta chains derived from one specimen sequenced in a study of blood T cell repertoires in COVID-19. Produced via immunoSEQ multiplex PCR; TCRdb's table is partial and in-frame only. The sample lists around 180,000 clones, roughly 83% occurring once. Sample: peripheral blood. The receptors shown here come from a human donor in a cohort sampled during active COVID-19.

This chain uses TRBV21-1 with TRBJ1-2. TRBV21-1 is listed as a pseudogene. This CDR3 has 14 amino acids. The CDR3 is CASSKGRAIYGYTF. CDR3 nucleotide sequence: TGTGCCAGCTCGAAAGGGAGAGCGATCTATGGCTACACCTTC.

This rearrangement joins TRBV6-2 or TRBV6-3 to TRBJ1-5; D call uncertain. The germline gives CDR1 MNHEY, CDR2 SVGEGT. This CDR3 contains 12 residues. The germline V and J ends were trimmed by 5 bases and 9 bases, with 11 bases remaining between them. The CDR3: CASSVAERPQHF. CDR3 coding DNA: TGTGCCAGCAGTGTGGCAGAAAGGCCCCAGCATTTT.

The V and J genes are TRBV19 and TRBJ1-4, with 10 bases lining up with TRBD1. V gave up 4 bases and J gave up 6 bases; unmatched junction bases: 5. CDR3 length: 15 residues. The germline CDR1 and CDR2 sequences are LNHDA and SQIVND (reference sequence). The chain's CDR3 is CASSTIGTGDEKLFF. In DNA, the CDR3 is TGTGCCAGTAGTACCATCGGGACAGGGGATGAAAAACTGTTTTTT.

CDR3 protein: CASSLGGPGRLYGYTF. In DNA form, the CDR3 reads TGTGCCAGCAGCTTAGGGGGCCCCGGGCGGCTCTATGGCTACACCTTC. The chain is built from TRBV11-2 and TRBJ1-2, with a possible D match to TRBD1 (5 bases). Trimming left V 1 base short and J 4 bases short, with 16 bases between. The CDR3 is 16 residues long. Per the germline V gene, CDR1 is SGHAT and CDR2 is FQNNGV.

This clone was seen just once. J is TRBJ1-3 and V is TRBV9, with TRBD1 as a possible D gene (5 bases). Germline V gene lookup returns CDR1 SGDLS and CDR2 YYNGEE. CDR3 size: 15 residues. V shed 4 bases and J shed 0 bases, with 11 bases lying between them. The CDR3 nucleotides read TGTGCCAGCAGCAGACAGCGTAGCTCTGGAAACACCATATATTTT. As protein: CASSRQRSSGNTIYF. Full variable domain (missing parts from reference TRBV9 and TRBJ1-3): DSGVTQTPKHLITATGQRVTLRCSPRSGDLSVYWYQQSLDQGLQFLIQYYNGEERAKGNILERFSAQQFPDLHSELNLSSLELGDSALYFCASSRQRSSGNTIYFGEGSWLTVV.

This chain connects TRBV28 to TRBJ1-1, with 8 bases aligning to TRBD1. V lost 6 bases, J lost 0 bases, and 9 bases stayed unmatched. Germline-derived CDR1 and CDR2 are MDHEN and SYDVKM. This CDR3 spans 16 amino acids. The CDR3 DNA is TGTGCCAGCAGCAGCTCCCCGGGACAGGTGAACACTGAAGCTTTCTTT. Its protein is CASSSSPGQVNTEAFF.

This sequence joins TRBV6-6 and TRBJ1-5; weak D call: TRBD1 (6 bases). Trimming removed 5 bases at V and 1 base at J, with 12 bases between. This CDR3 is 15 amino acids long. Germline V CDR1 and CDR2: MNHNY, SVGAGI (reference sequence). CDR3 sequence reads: CASSIQGLSNQPQHF. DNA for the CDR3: TGTGCCAGCAGTATACAGGGTTTGAGCAATCAGCCCCAGCATTTT.

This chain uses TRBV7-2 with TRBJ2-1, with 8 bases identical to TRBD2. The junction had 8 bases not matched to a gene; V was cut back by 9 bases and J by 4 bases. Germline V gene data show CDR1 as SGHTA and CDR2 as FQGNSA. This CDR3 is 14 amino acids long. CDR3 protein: CASKNGGAYNEQFF. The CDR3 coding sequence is TGTGCCAGTAAAAACGGGGGGGCTTACAATGAGCAGTTCTTC.

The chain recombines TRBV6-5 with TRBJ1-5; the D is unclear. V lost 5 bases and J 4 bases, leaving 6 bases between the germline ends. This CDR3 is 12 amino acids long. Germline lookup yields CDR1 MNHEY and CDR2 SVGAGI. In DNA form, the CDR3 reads TGTGCCAGCAGTCCCAGGAATCAGCCCCAGCATTTT. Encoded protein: CASSPRNQPQHF.

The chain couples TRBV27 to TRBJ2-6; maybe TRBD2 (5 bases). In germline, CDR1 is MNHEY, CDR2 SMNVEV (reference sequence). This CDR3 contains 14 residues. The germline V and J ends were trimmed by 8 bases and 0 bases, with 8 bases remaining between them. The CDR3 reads CASADYSGANVLTF. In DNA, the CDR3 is TGTGCCAGCGCAGACTACTCTGGGGCCAACGTCCTGACTTTC.

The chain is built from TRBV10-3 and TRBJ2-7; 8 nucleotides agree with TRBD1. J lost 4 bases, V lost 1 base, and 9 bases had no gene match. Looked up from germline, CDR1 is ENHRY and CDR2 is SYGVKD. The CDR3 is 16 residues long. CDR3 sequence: CAISEFETGERYEQYF. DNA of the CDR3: TGTGCCATCAGTGAGTTTGAGACAGGGGAGCGGTACGAGCAGTACTTC.

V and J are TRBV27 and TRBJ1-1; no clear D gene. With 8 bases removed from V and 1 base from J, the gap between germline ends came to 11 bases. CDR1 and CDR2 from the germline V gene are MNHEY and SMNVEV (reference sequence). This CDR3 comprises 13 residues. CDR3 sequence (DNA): TGTGCCAGCGCCCGGGTGGCGAACACTGAAGCTTTCTTT. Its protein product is CASARVANTEAFF.

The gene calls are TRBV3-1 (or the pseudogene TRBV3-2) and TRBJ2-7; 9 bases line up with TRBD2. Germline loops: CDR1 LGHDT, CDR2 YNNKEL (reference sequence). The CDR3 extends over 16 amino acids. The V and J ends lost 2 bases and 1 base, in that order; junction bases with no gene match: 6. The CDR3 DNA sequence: TGTGCCAGCAGCCAATCCGCTAGCGGGGCTTCCTACGAGCAGTACTTC. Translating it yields CASSQSASGASYEQYF.

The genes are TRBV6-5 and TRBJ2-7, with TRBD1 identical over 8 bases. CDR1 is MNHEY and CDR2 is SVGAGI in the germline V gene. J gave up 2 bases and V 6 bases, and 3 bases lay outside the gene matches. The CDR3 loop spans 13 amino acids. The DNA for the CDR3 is TGTGCCAGCAGGGGGACAGGAGCCTACGAGCAGTACTTC. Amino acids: CASRGTGAYEQYF.

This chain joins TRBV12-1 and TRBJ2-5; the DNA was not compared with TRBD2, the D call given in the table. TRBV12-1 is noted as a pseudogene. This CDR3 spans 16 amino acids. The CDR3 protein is CASSPWGDGGQETQYF. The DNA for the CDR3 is TGTGCCAGCAGCCCCTGGGGTGACGGAGGCCAAGAGACCCAGTACTTC.